These 5 T cell receptor beta chains share one sample of origin, sequenced in a study of T cells after yellow fever vaccination. TCRdb passed the 5' RACE reads through MiXCR, listing each CDR3 protein once. The data show approximately 110,000 distinct CDR3 sequences, around 8% seen once. The sample here was CD8+ T cells sorted from PBMCs, taken 45 days after the yellow fever booster vaccination. These receptors all stem from a young man who received the YFV17D yellow fever vaccine.

This clonotype appeared many times. The gene calls are TRBV10-3 and TRBJ2-2; D remains ambiguous. V was shortened by 6 bases and J by 3 bases, with 5 bases between the two germline ends. Looked up from germline, CDR1 is ENHRY and CDR2 is SYGVKD. The CDR3 runs to 12 residues. The CDR3 DNA sequence: TGTGCCATCAGGAACTACACCGGGGAGCTGTTTTTT. Translation gives CAIRNYTGELFF.

This clonotype was seen repeatedly, ten times or more. The chain is built from TRBV7-8 and TRBJ2-5, with D perhaps TRBD2 (5 bases). Germline CDR1 is SGHVS and CDR2 is FQNEAQ. This CDR3 contains 15 residues. Deletions cut 8 bases from V and 4 bases from J, with 20 bases between. This CDR3 is CASARGASPPETQYF. As DNA, the CDR3 is TGTGCCAGCGCCCGAGGAGCTAGCCCACCAGAGACCCAGTACTTC. Looking up the rest from reference TRBV7-8 and TRBJ2-5 gives the full variable domain: GAGVSQSPRYKVAKRGQDVALRCDPISGHVSLFWYQQALGQGPEFLTYFQNEAQLDKSGLPSDRFFAERPEGSVSTLKIQRTQQEDSAVYLCASARGASPPETQYFGPGTRLLVL.

The table lists this clonotype with many counts. The chain combines TRBV7-9 with TRBJ2-7, with D perhaps matching TRBD1 (6 bases). The V gene lost 0 bases and the J gene lost 7 bases, with 7 bases spanning the gap. Germline CDR1 SEHNR, CDR2 FQNEAQ (reference sequence). This CDR3 contains 12 residues. The CDR3 DNA reads TGTGCCAGCAGCTTAGCGAGGGGGGAGCAGTACTTC. This sequence encodes CASSLARGEQYF.

The chain has TRBV6-2 or TRBV6-3 and TRBJ2-7, with 8 nucleotides matching TRBD2. Germline V gene sequence: CDR1 MNHEY, CDR2 SVGEGT. With 2 bases clipped from V and 5 bases from J, the junction kept 8 bases outside the gene matches. The CDR3 has 15 residues. The CDR3 DNA sequence: TGTGCCAGCAGTTACGACCTGAGCGGGAGTGACGAGCAGTACTTC. Protein product: CASSYDLSGSDEQYF.

This clonotype was detected only a few times. The chain links TRBV11-2 to TRBJ1-1; possible D gene TRBD1, 6 bases. The V and J ends lost 4 bases and 0 bases respectively, with 15 bases between them. The germline V gene encodes CDR1 SGHAT and CDR2 FQNNGV. The CDR3 runs to 16 residues. The CDR3 spells CASSSRTDTMNTEAFF. Here the CDR3 DNA reads TGTGCCAGCAGCTCCAGGACAGATACGATGAACACTGAAGCTTTCTTT. The whole variable domain, remainder taken from reference TRBV11-2 and TRBJ1-1, is EAGVAQSPRYKIIEKRQSVAFWCNPISGHATLYWYQQILGQGPKLLIQFQNNGVVDDSQLPKDRFSAERLKGVDSTLKIQPAKLEDSAVYLCASSSRTDTMNTEAFFGQGTRLTVV.